This TCR beta chain was retrieved from a study of CD8+CD57+ T cells in acquired aplastic anemia. Overall study context: Mean DNA quantity obtained from sorted CD4+ and CD8+ cells was about 3.2 ug.

In regard to this clonotype: Its antigen remains unknown.

The V end was cut by 10 bases, the J end by 5 bases, with 17 bases between. This CDR3 is 13 amino acids long. The germline V gene encodes CDR1 SGHVS and CDR2 FQNEAQ. Before being chosen for sequencing, patients had shown CD8+CD57+ cell expansion by flow cytometry. Patients were untreated when blood was sampled. Regarding the study as a whole: There were about 27 CD8+ CDR3 sequences that occurred in both patients and controls.

The TCR beta profiling, which covered VDJ combination and CDR3 sequence, was carried out using genomic DNA as the template. TCRdb called the reads again in MiXCR, with one record for every CDR3 protein. The sample lists about 160,000 distinct CDR3 sequences, around half occurring once. The chain employs TRBV7-8 and TRBJ1-2; D remains ambiguous. The origin of this receptor is a human donor with aplastic anemia. Material: sorted CD4+, CD8+, or CD8+CD57+ T cells (not recorded which) from PBMCs. CDR3 sequence reads: CATAMLGRYGYTF. CDR3 coding DNA: TGTGCCACCGCCATGCTTGGGAGGTATGGCTACACCTTC.